This T cell receptor (beta chain) was sequenced in a study of T cell responses to AZD1222 COVID-19 vaccine. Whole-study results and caveats: Just a handful of people given AZD1222 tested seropositive at baseline. Close to half of all spike-specific TCRs reportedly target regions of the variants that are unmutated.

Samples with a second dose at about 4 or about 12 weeks were pooled together. This clone has just a few counts. Its target is unknown. The table came from immunoSEQ multiplex PCR; TCRdb's copy has only in-frame clones and leaves some out. The repertoire includes approximately 79,000 clones, 83% of them detected once, and about 1.3% sits in the top ten. This TCR was recovered from an adult who received the AZD1222 COVID-19 vaccine. The input for sequencing was peripheral blood, taken 28 days after the second AZD1222 dose.

In nucleotides, the CDR3 is TGTGCCAGCAGGCAAACGAATGAAAAACTGTTTTTT. Amino acids: CASRQTNEKLFF. This chain connects TRBV28 to TRBJ1-4; D is unresolved. The V end lost 6 bases, the J end lost 5 bases, and 7 bases lay between the germline ends. The CDR3 sequence is 12 residues long. Germline loops: CDR1 MDHEN, CDR2 SYDVKM.